This is a list of T cell receptor beta chains from one sample in a study of B cell selection in AIRE deficiency. Sequencing used immunoSEQ multiplex PCR; TCRdb keeps in-frame clones, though not all of them. The repertoire holds 20,000 to 30,000 clones, with 90% to 97% as singletons. The sample was CD4+CD127+ conventional T cells sorted from PBMCs. The receptors originated from a human donor in good health. Each CDR3 is given with its conserved first and last residue. A D gene is named only where the DNA matches it firmly. Size is stated for part of the rows, as once, few or many counts, or as a class when the clone is expanded.

TRBD1	-	TRBV18	TRBJ1-2	TGTGCCAGCTCAGCAGCCCAGGGGGGTGGCTATGGCTACACCTTC	CASSAAQGGGYGYTF
TRBD2	-	TRBV4-2	TRBJ2-1	TGTGCCAGCAGCCAGGAAAGCGGGGGGTACAATGAGCAGTTCTTC	CASSQESGGYNEQFF
-	-	TRBV30	TRBJ2-5	TGTGCCTGGAGTGTACAGCGAGAAGAGACCCAGTACTTC	CAWSVQREETQYF
-	-	TRBV6-1	TRBJ2-7	TGTGCCAGCAGTGTGGCAGGAGTCTCCTACGAGCAGTACTTC	CASSVAGVSYEQYF
-	once	TRBV7-9	TRBJ1-5	TGTGCCAGCAGCTTAAATTTGGATCAGCCCCAGCATTTT	CASSLNLDQPQHF
-	-	TRBV29-1	TRBJ2-1	TGCAGCGTTCTAACTTACCGAGTCAGGGACGATGAGCAGTTCTTC	CSVLTYRVRDDEQFF
TRBD2	-	TRBV7-9	TRBJ2-2	TGTGCCAGCAGCTCGCCCGCTAGCGGGGGGGCGAGCGGGGAGCTGTTTTTT	CASSSPASGGASGELFF
TRBD1	-	TRBV18	TRBJ1-6	TGTGCCAGCTCACCGCAGGGGGGATCCGGTAATTCACCCCTCCACTTT	CASSPQGGSGNSPLHF
-	-	TRBV6-5	TRBJ1-4	TGTGCCAGCAGTTACAATATAAGGAGCGAAAAACTGTTTTTT	CASSYNIRSEKLFF
TRBD1	-	TRBV6-5	TRBJ1-1	TGTGCCAGCAGCCCTACAGGGGTCGGCACTGAAGCTTTCTTT	CASSPTGVGTEAFF
TRBD1	once	TRBV19	TRBJ1-1	TGTGCCAGCTCGGGACAGGGCAGGACTGAAGCTTTCTTT	CASSGQGRTEAFF
-	-	TRBV11-2	TRBJ1-2	TGTGCCAGCAGCTTAGGAGGGCAGGGGCTGGGTGGCTACACCTTC	CASSLGGQGLGGYTF
-	once	TRBV2	TRBJ2-5	TGTGCCAGCAGTGAGGGGCGGGAGACCCAGTACTTC	CASSEGRETQYF
-	-	TRBV5-1	TRBJ1-1	TGCGCCAGCAGCTTTGGAAGAAACACTGAAGCTTTCTTT	CASSFGRNTEAFF
TRBD1	-	TRBV6-6	TRBJ1-1	TGTGCCAGCAGGAGACCGGGACAGGAGAACACTGAAGCTTTCTTT	CASRRPGQENTEAFF
TRBD1	-	TRBV30	TRBJ1-5	TGTGCCTGGAGTACCGACAGGGGGAGATATAGCAATCAGCCCCAGCATTTT	CAWSTDRGRYSNQPQHF
TRBD1	-	TRBV19	TRBJ1-1	TGTGCCAGTAGTATCCTACCAGTACAGGGGGGGTACACTGAAGCTTTCTTT	CASSILPVQGGYTEAFF
-	-	TRBV4-3	TRBJ2-3	TGCGCCAGCAGCTCTACAAGCGGCTTCACGCAGTATTTT	CASSSTSGFTQYF
-	-	TRBV6-1	TRBJ2-3	TGTGCCAGCAGTGAAGGCCTAGGTGACACAGATACGCAGTATTTT	CASSEGLGDTDTQYF
-	-	TRBV19	TRBJ1-3	TGTGCCAGTCGAGGGGCAGGAAACACCATATATTTT	CASRGAGNTIYF
-	-	TRBV4-2	TRBJ2-3	TGTGCCAGCAGCCGCAATCATGCGTGGGGAACGGGAGATACGCAGTATTTT	CASSRNHAWGTGDTQYF
-	-	TRBV11-2	TRBJ2-5	TGTGCCAGCAGCCCCAACCGACAAGAGACCCAGTACTTC	CASSPNRQETQYF
TRBD1	-	TRBV2	TRBJ1-4	TGTGCCAGCCAGGACAGGGCTGCAACTAATGAAAAACTGTTTTTT	CASQDRAATNEKLFF
-	-	TRBV7-9	TRBJ1-2	TGTGCCAGCAGCTCCCCTGGGGACAAGGTTAGCTCCACCTTC	CASSSPGDKVSSTF
-	once	TRBV7-2	TRBJ2-2	TGTGCCAGCAGAAAGACAGAGTCGAACACCGGGGAGCTGTTTTTT	CASRKTESNTGELFF
-	-	TRBV5-1	TRBJ1-6	TGCGCCAGCAGCTTGGCGGGGAGCTCCTATAATTCACCCCTCCACTTT	CASSLAGSSYNSPLHF
-	few	TRBV7-2	TRBJ2-7	TGTGCCAGCAGCTTAGACGGGACACCCAGCGAGCAGTACTTC	CASSLDGTPSEQYF
-	-	TRBV25-1	TRBJ2-3	TGTGCCAGCACCTATGGAAAGGAGGCGGACGGGCGAACGCAGTATTTT	CASTYGKEADGRTQYF
-	-	TRBV6-5	TRBJ1-4	TGTGCCAGCAGTTATAACGCGGCAACTAATGAAAAACTGTTTTTT	CASSYNAATNEKLFF
-	-	TRBV7-9	TRBJ2-2	TGTGCCAGCAGCCCTGGTGGCAGGGGGGGCTCCGGGGAGCTGTTTTTT	CASSPGGRGGSGELFF
TRBD1	-	TRBV20-1	TRBJ2-7	TGCAGTGCTAAGACAGGGGTCGAGCAGTACTTC	CSAKTGVEQYF